Below, 6 T cell receptor beta chains from the same sample are listed, as sequenced in a study of T cell responses to AZD1222 COVID-19 vaccine. Repertoires were generated with immunoSEQ multiplex PCR, while TCRdb's copy carries only in-frame clones and drops some. The data show 90,000 to 100,000 clones, with roughly 86% seen just once and roughly 15% held by the top ten. This specimen consisted of peripheral blood, obtained 28 days after the second AZD1222 dose. These receptors all come from an adult who received the AZD1222 COVID-19 vaccine.

Here the CDR3 DNA reads TGTGCCAGCACCAGTGGGGGGACAGGGGCTAACTATGGCTACACCTTC. Its translation: CASTSGGTGANYGYTF. The chain joins TRBV28 to TRBJ1-2; TRBD1 agrees at 10 bases. The CDR3 runs 16 residues. CDR1 MDHEN and CDR2 SYDVKM come from the germline V gene. V gave up 7 bases and J gave up 0 bases; unmatched junction bases: 8.

V is TRBV5-4 and J is TRBJ1-4; D not certain. Germline CDR1 reads SGHNT; CDR2 reads YYREEE (reference sequence). The CDR3 length is 14 residues. V was trimmed by 0 bases and J by 0 bases, leaving 3 bases between them. The CDR3 sequence: CASSLDTTNEKLFF. CDR3 nucleotide sequence: TGTGCCAGCAGCTTGGACACAACTAATGAAAAACTGTTTTTT.

This chain connects TRBV30 to TRBJ1-1; 9 nucleotides match TRBD1. This CDR3 has 13 amino acids. Looked up from germline, CDR1 is GTSNPN and CDR2 is SVGIG (reference sequence). Unmatched junction bases numbered 2, after V lost 5 bases and J lost 1 base. CDR3 DNA: TGTGCCTGGGGGGGACAGGGGAACACTGAAGCTTTCTTT. Protein sequence: CAWGGQGNTEAFF.

The V gene is TRBV4-1, the J gene TRBJ2-7; D tentatively reads TRBD1 or TRBD2 (5 bases each). Trimming took 3 bases from V and 2 from J, leaving 20 bases between them. CDR1 MGHRA and CDR2 YSYEKL come from the germline V gene. The CDR3 sequence is 17 residues long. CDR3: CASSQEITGTEAYEQYF. The CDR3 bases are TGCGCCAGCAGCCAGGAGATTACCGGGACGGAAGCCTACGAGCAGTACTTC.

The chain links TRBV28 to TRBJ2-7; D is uncertain. This CDR3 spans 13 amino acids. The V gene lost 6 bases and the J gene lost 5 bases, with 14 bases spanning the gap. From germline, CDR1 is MDHEN and CDR2 SYDVKM. The CDR3 nucleotides are TGTGCCAGCAGCTCCCCGGGCCCCCACGAGCAGTACTTC. As protein: CASSSPGPHEQYF.

The rearrangement joins TRBV11-1 to TRBJ1-1, with unresolved D. Germline V CDR1 and CDR2: SGHAT, FQDESV (reference sequence). The CDR3 is 13 amino acids. Trimming shortened V by 4 bases and J by 4 bases, and 10 bases separated the two germline ends. CDR3 loop: CASSSRRGTEAFF. Here the CDR3 DNA reads TGTGCCAGCAGCTCCCGGAGAGGCACTGAAGCTTTCTTT.